Reported below is one TCR beta chain. Its target is not known. Through a sample-barcoded 5' primer and a J-beta primer mix, a second PCR was run for 7 to 11 cycles. MiXCR, run by TCRdb on the 5' RACE reads, gives a single entry per CDR3 protein. This sample has 600,000 to 800,000 distinct CDR3 sequences, with around 52% found just once. V was shortened by 8 bases and J by 4 bases, with 17 bases between the two germline ends. Germline V gene sequence: CDR1 SNHLY, CDR2 FYNNEI. CDR3 length: 14 amino acids. Roughly 9.2 milliliters was the volume of peripheral blood drawn from each donor. The data belong to a study of blood T cells in healthy people across ages. Study-wide results and caveats: The fall in TCR beta diversity per million T cells was roughly linear with age.

Sequencing was carried out using blood. The rearrangement links TRBV2 to TRBJ1-1; no clear D. The source of this sequence is an elderly woman in good health. CDR3: CASVPTTIRTEAFF. In nucleotides, the CDR3 is TGTGCCAGCGTCCCGACCACCATCCGCACTGAAGCTTTCTTT.